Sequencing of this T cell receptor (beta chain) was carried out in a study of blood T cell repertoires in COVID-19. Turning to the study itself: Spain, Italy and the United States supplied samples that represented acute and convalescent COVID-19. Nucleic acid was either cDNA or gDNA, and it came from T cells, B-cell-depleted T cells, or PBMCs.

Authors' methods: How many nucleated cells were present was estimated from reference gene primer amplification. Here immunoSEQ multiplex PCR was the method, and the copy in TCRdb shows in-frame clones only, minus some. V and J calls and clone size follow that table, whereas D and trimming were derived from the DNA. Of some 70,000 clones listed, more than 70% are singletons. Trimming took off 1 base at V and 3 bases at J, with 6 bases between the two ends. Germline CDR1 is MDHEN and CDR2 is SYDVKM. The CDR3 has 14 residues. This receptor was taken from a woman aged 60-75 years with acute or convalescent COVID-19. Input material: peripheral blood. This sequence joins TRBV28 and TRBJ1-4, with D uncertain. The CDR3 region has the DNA TGTGCCAGCAGTTTATTAGTAGCTAATGAAAAACTGTTTTTT. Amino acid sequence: CASSLLVANEKLFF.